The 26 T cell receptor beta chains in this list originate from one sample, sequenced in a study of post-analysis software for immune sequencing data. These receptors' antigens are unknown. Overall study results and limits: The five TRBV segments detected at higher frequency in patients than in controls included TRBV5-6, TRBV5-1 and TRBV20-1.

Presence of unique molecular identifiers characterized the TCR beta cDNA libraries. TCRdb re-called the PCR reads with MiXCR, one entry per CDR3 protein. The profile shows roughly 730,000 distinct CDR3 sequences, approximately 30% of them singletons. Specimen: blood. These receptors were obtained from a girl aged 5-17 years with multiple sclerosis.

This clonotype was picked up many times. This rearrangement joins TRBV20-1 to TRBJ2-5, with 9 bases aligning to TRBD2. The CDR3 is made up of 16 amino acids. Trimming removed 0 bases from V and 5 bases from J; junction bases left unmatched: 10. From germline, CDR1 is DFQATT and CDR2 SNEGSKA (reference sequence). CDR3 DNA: TGCAGTGCTAGAGATAGGGGTAGCGGGGGAGGGGAGACCCAGTACTTC. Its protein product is CSARDRGSGGGETQYF.

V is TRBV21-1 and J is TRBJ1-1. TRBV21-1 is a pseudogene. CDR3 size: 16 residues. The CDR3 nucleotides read TGTACCAGCAGCAAAGCCCTGCTCGCGAAGAACACTGAAGCTTTCTTT. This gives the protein CTSSKALLAKNTEAFF.

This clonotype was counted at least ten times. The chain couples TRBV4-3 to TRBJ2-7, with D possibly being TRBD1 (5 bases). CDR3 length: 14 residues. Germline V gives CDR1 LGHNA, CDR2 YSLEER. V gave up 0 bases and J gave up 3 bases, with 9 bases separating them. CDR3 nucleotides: TGCGCCAGCAGCCAAGACCGACAGTACTACGAGCAGTACTTC. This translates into CASSQDRQYYEQYF.

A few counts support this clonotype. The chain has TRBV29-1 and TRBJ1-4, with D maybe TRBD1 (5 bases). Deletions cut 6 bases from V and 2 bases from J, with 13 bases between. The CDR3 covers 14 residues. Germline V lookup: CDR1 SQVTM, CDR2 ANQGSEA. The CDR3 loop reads CSVQDGTTNEKLFF. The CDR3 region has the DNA TGCAGCGTACAGGACGGTACCACTAATGAAAAACTGTTTTTT. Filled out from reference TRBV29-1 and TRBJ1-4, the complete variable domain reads SAVISQKPSRDICQRGTSLTIQCQVDSQVTMMFWYRQQPGQSLTLIATANQGSEATYESGFVIDKFPISRPNLTFSTLTVSNMSPEDSSIYLCSVQDGTTNEKLFFGSGTQLSVL.

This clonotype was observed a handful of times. The CDR3 DNA follows: TGCGCCAGCAGCTTGGCCGGGACAGGGGAAAAGTTCTTC. Translation: CASSLAGTGEKFF. The rearrangement joins TRBV5-1 to TRBJ2-1; 10 positions agree with TRBD1. The J segment lost 14 bases and the V segment lost 0 bases, leaving 5 bases of the junction unmatched. Looked up from germline, CDR1 is SGHRS and CDR2 is YFSETQ. This CDR3 has 13 amino acids.

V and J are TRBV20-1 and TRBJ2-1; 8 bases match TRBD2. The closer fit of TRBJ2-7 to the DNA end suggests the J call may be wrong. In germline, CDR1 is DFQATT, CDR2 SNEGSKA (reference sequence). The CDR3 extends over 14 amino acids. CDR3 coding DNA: TGCAGTGCGGGGGAAGCGGGAGCCTACAATGAGCAGTACTTC. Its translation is CSAGEAGAYNEQYF.

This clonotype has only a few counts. The CDR3 DNA is TGTGCCAGCAGTTACGCCCCCACTAGCACAGATACGCAGTATTTT. Translating gives CASSYAPTSTDTQYF. The chain is built from TRBV6-5 and TRBJ2-3; D gene uncertain. The germline V gene has CDR1 MNHEY and CDR2 SVGAGI. Deletions cut 2 bases from V and 0 bases from J, with 9 bases between. This CDR3 has 15 residues.

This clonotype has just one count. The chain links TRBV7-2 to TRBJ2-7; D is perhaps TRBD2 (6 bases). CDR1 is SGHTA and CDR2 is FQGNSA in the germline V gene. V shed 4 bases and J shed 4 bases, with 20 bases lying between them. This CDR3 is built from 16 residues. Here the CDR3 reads CASSSPLEGRGYEQYF. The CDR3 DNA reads TGTGCCAGCAGCTCCCCCCTGGAGGGCAGAGGGTACGAGCAGTACTTC. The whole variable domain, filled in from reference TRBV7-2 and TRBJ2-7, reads GAGVSQSPSNKVTEKGKDVELRCDPISGHTALYWYRQSLGQGLEFLIYFQGNSAPDKSGLPSDRFSAERTGGSVSTLTIQRTQQEDSAVYLCASSSPLEGRGYEQYFGPGTRLTVT.

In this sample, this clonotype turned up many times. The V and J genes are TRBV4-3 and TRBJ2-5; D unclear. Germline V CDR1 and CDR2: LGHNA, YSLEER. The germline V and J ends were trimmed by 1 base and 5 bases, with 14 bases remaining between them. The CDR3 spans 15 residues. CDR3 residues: CASSQVLGFSETQYF. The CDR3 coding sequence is TGCGCCAGCAGCCAAGTGTTGGGGTTCTCGGAGACCCAGTACTTC.

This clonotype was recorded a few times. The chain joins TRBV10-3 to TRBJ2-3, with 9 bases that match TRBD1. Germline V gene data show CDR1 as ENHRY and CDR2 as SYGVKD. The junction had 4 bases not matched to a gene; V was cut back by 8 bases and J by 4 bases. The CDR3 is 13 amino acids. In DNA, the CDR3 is TGTGCCATCGGGACAGGGAAGTCAGATACGCAGTATTTT. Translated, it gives CAIGTGKSDTQYF.

This CDR3 is CASRHPNYNEQFF. CDR3 coding DNA: TGTGCCAGCCGGCACCCGAACTACAATGAGCAGTTCTTC. The genes are TRBV6-5 and TRBJ2-1; D gene uncertain. Germline CDR1 is MNHEY and CDR2 is SVGAGI. The V and J ends lost 8 bases and 3 bases respectively, with 11 bases between them. The CDR3 covers 13 residues.

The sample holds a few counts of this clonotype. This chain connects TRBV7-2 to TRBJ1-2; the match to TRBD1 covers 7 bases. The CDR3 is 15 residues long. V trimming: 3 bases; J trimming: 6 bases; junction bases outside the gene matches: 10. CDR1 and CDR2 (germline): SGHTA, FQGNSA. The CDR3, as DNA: TGTGCCAGCAGCTTTTGGACAGGCCTAGGGGATGGCTACACCTTC. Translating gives CASSFWTGLGDGYTF.

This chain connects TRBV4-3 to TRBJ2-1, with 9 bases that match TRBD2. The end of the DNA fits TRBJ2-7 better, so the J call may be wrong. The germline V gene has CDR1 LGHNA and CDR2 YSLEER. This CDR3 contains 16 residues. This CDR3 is CASSQWGLAGSDEQYF. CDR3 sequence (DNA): TGCGCCAGCAGCCAGTGGGGGCTAGCGGGGTCCGATGAGCAGTACTTC.

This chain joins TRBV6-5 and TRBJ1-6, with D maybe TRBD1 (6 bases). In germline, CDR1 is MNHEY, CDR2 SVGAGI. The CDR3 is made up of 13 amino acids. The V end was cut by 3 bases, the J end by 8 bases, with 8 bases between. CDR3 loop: CASSYEGDSPLHF. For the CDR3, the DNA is TGTGCCAGCAGTTATGAGGGGGATTCACCCCTCCACTTT.

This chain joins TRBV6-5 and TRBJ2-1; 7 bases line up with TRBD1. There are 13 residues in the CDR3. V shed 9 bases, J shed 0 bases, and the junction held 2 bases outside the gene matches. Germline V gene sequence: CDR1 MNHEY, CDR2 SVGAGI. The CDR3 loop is CASGDSSYNEQFF. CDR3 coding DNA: TGTGCCAGTGGGGACAGCTCCTACAATGAGCAGTTCTTC.

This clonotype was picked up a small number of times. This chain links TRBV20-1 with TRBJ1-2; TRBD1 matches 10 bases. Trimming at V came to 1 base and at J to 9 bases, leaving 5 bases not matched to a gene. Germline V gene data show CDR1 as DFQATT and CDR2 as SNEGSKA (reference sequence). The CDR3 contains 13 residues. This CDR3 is CSARGDRGHSYTF. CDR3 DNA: TGCAGTGCTAGAGGGGACAGGGGACATAGCTACACCTTC.

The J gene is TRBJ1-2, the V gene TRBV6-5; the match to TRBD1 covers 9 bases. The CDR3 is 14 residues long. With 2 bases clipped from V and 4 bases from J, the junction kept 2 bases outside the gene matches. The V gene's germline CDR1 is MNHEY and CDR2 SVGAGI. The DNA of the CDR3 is TGTGCCAGCAGTTACGGGACAGGGATCTATGGCTACACCTTC. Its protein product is CASSYGTGIYGYTF.

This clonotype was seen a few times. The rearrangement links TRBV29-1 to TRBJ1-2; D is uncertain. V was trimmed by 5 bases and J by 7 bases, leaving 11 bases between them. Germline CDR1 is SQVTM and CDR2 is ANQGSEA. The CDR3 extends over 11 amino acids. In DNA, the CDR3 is TGCAGCGTTCTAGATGAGGGTGGCTACACCTTC. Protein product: CSVLDEGGYTF.

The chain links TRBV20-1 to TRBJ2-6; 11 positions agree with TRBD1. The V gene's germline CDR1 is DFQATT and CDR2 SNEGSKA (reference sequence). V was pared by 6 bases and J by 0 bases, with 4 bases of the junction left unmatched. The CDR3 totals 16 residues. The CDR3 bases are TGCAGTGCCCCCGGGACAGGGGGCTCTGGGGCCAACGTCCTGACTTTC. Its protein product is CSAPGTGGSGANVLTF.

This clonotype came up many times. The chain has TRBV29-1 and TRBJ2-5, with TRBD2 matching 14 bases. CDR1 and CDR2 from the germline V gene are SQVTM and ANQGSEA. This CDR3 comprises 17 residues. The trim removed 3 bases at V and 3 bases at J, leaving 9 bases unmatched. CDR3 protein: CSVEVIVGLAGEETQYF. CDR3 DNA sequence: TGCAGCGTTGAGGTGATTGTGGGACTAGCGGGGGAAGAGACCCAGTACTTC.

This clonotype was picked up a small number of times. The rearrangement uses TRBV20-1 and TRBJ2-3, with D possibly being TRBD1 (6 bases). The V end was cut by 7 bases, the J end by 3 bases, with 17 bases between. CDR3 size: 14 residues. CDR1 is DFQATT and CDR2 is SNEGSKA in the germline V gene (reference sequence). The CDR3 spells CSGEYREGTDTQYF. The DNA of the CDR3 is TGCAGTGGGGAATACAGGGAAGGGACAGATACGCAGTATTTT.

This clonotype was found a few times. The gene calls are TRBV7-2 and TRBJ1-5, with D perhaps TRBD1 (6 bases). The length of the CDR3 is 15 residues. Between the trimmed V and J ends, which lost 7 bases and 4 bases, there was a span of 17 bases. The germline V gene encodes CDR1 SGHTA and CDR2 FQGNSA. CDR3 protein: CASTPFITGNQPQHF. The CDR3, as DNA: TGTGCCAGCACCCCATTTATAACAGGGAATCAGCCCCAGCATTTT.

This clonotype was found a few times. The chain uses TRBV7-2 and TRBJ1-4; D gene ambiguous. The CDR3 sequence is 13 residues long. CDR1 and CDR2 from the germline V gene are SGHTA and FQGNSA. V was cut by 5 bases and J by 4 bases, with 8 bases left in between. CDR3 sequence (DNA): TGTGCCAGCAGCAGAACCGGTAATGAAAAACTGTTTTTT. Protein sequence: CASSRTGNEKLFF.

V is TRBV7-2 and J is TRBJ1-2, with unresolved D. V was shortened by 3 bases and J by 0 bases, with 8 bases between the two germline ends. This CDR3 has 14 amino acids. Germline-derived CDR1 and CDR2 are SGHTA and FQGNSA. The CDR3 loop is CASSLRHSNYGYTF. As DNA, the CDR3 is TGTGCCAGCAGCTTGAGACATTCTAACTATGGCTACACCTTC.

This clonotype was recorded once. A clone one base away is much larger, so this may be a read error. The CDR3 sequence: CASRGWTDNEQFF. CDR3 in DNA: TGTGCCAGCAGGGGATGGACAGACAATGAGCAGTTCTTC. The V call is TRBV6-5, the J call TRBJ2-1; a possible D gene is TRBD1 (6 bases). CDR1 and CDR2 (germline): MNHEY, SVGAGI. This CDR3 has 13 amino acids. Deletions cut 6 bases from V and 5 bases from J, with 11 bases between.

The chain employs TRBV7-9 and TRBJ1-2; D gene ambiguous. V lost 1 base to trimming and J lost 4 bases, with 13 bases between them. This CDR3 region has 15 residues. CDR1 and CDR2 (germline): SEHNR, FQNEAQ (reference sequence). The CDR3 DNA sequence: TGTGCCAGCAGCTTAGGGGGAGAAGTAGGCTATGGCTACACCTTC. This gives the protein CASSLGGEVGYGYTF.